This TCR beta chain was sequenced in a study of blood T cell repertoires in COVID-19. For the study at large: PBMCs, B-cell-depleted T cells, or T cells were the source of the cDNA or gDNA that made up the material.

Generated by immunoSEQ multiplex PCR, the TCRdb table keeps only in-frame clones and is missing some. Here the sample spans fewer than 700,000 clones, less than 90% being singletons. Germline assignment: CDR1 SEHNR and CDR2 FQNEAQ (reference sequence). This CDR3 contains 14 residues. Trimming removed 8 bases at V and 0 bases at J, with 11 bases between. The chain is built from TRBV7-9 and TRBJ1-5; D might be TRBD1 (5 bases). Sequencing was performed on peripheral blood. The receptor was isolated from a woman in her 50s with COVID-19, enrolled during active disease. This chain's CDR3 is CASSTGVSNQPQHF. DNA of the CDR3: TGTGCCAGCTCTACGGGGGTTAGCAATCAGCCCCAGCATTTT.